Listed here are 4 T cell receptor beta chains from one sample, sequenced in a study of shared clonotypes between healthy human individuals (dated by TCRdb to about 2020). The protocol used for the library was the immunoSEQ multiplex PCR assay. In its TCRdb copy, this immuneACCESS table keeps in-frame sequences only and misses some clones. Where compared with another copy, unresolved V genes explain less than half of these, and the others have no known cause. This sample lists around 750,000 clones; about 74% were detected once. The ten largest clonotypes hold more than 1.5% of the sample. Sequenced material: memory CD4+ T cells sorted from blood. According to the study, the label for this sample's cell subset or site signals: CD45RA-negative fraction. The receptors here all came from a woman younger than 45 in good health.

This clone was counted a single time. Other DNA sequences within the sample encode an identical CDR3. This sequence joins TRBV5-1 and TRBJ1-3, with 8 bases that match TRBD1. The V gene end was trimmed by 4 bases and the J gene end by 4 bases; junction bases not matched to a gene: 4. This CDR3 is 14 amino acids long. Germline V gene lookup returns CDR1 SGHRS and CDR2 YFSETQ. The CDR3 DNA is TGCGCCAGCAGCCAAGGGACAGGAGGAAACACCATATATTTT. As protein: CASSQGTGGNTIYF.

The V call is TRBV19, the J call TRBJ2-1; 10 bases agree with TRBD2. Trimming took 4 bases from V and 6 from J; bases not matched to a gene: 9. Germline V lookup: CDR1 LNHDA, CDR2 SQIVND (reference sequence). This CDR3 region has 16 residues. The CDR3 region is CASSTPSGRAVNEQFF. In DNA, the CDR3 is TGTGCCAGTAGTACCCCCAGCGGGAGGGCGGTCAATGAGCAGTTCTTC.

This chain connects TRBV19 to TRBJ2-7, with 11 bases lining up with TRBD2. J was trimmed by 6 bases and V by 2 bases; bases with no gene match: 3. The CDR3 is made up of 14 amino acids. Per germline, CDR1 LNHDA and CDR2 SQIVND (reference sequence). This CDR3 reads CASSISLAGGEQYF. CDR3 coding DNA: TGTGCCAGTAGTATATCTCTAGCGGGAGGCGAGCAGTACTTC. The variable domain in full, with the rest retrieved from reference TRBV19 and TRBJ2-7, is DGGITQSPKYLFRKEGQNVTLSCEQNLNHDAMYWYRQDPGQGLRLIYYSQIVNDFQKGDIAEGYSVSREKKESFPLTVTSAQKNPTAFYLCASSISLAGGEQYFGPGTRLTVT.

V gene TRBV5-1 combines with J gene TRBJ2-2, with D unresolved. Germline V lookup: CDR1 SGHRS, CDR2 YFSETQ. The CDR3 covers 14 residues. V lost 3 bases, J lost 3 bases, and 9 bases lay in between. As DNA, the CDR3 is TGCGCCAGCAGCTCCCTGTGGGACACCGGGGAGCTGTTTTTT. Amino acids: CASSSLWDTGELFF.